The T cell receptor beta chain described here comes from a study of T cells after yellow fever vaccination. In the study overall: Fractions of low cell number were prepared using SMART-Seq v4 Ultra Low Input. General study results and limits: Researchers noted that a small share of clonotypes showed up in both CD4 and CD8 compartments. At less than 97% for CD4 and almost 90% for CD8, most primary-vaccination clones showed up again after the booster.

The V end lost 4 bases, the J end lost 3 bases, and 13 bases lay between the germline ends. The CDR3 extends over 14 amino acids. Germline CDR1 is DFQATT and CDR2 is SNEGSKA (reference sequence). Regarding this clonotype: Its antigen is not identified.

Via MiXCR, TCRdb re-called the 5' RACE reads, giving one row per CDR3 protein. The sample has just under 600,000 distinct CDR3 sequences; approximately 13% are singletons. This sample comprised PBMCs, obtained on the day of the yellow fever booster vaccination. This clonotype originated in a man aged 30 to 45 who received the YFV17D yellow fever vaccine. The chain couples TRBV20-1 to TRBJ2-1; D unclear. CDR3 amino acids: CSANPGQFYNEQFF. The CDR3 nucleotides read TGCAGTGCTAACCCTGGGCAATTCTACAATGAGCAGTTCTTC.